The source of this TCR beta chain is a study of cytomegalovirus exposure and HLA in healthy donors. Study-level information: A preliminary data release comprised 80 million to 95 million unique TCRs obtained from HLA-typed donors. Study-level results: Previous analysis showed most TCR beta V segments were productive about 87% or about 30% of the time.

For this clone: The antigen is not known.

With 60 Vbeta and 13 Jbeta primers, the PCR was carried out. Using immunoSEQ multiplex PCR, the repertoire was profiled, and TCRdb retains in-frame clones only, with some absent. This sample's table has more than 75,000 clones. The sequence was obtained from a man between 45 and 60 years old in good health and CMV-seropositive. Sequencing was performed on PBMCs.

This CDR3 is CASSTQTSGTETQYF. Here the CDR3 DNA reads TGCGCCAGCAGCACCCAGACTAGCGGGACCGAGACCCAGTACTTC. The chain combines TRBV4-3 with TRBJ2-5, with 11 nucleotides matching TRBD2. CDR3 length equals 15 residues. From germline, CDR1 is LGHNA and CDR2 YSLEER. V dropped 5 bases and J dropped 5; count of bases not matched to a gene: 7.